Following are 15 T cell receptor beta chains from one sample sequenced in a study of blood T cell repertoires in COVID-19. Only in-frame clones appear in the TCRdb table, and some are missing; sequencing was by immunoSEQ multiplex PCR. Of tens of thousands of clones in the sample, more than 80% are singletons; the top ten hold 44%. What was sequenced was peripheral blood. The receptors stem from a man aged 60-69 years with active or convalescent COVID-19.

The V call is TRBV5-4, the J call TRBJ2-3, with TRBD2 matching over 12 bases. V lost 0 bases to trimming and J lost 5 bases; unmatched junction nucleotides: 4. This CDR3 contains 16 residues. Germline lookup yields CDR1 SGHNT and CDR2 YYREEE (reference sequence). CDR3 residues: CASSLGLAGDLDTQYF. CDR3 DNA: TGTGCCAGCAGCTTGGGACTAGCGGGAGATCTAGATACGCAGTATTTT.

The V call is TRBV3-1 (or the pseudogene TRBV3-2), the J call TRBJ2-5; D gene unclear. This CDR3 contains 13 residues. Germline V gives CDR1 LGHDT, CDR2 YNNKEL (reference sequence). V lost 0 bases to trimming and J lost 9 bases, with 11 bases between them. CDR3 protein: CASSQDLQAPQYF. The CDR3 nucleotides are TGTGCCAGCAGCCAAGATCTTCAGGCGCCCCAGTACTTC.

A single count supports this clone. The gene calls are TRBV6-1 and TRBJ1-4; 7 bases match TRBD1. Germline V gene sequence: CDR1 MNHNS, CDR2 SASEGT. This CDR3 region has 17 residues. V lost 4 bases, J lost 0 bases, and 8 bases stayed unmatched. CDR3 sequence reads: CASSGTDRLSTNEKLFF. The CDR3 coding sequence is TGTGCCAGCAGTGGGACGGACAGGTTATCAACTAATGAAAAACTGTTTTTT.

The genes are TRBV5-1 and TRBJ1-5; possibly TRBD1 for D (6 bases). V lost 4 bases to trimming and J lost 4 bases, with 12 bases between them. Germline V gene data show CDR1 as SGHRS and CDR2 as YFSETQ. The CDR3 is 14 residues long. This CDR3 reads CASSSEGGNQPQHF. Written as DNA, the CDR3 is TGCGCCAGCAGCAGCGAAGGGGGTAATCAGCCCCAGCATTTT.

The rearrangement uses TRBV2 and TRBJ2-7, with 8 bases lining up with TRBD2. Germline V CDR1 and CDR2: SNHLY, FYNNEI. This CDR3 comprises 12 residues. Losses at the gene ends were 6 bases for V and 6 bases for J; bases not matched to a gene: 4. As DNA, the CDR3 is TGTGCCAGCAGCGCCGGGGGGGCCGAGCAGTACGTC. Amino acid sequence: CASSAGGAEQYV.

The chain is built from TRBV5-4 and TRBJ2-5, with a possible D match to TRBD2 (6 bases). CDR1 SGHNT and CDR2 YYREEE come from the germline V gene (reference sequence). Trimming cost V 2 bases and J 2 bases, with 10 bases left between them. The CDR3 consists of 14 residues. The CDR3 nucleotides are TGTGCCAGCAGCTTAGGGAGGAAACAAGAGACCCAGTACTTC. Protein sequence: CASSLGRKQETQYF.

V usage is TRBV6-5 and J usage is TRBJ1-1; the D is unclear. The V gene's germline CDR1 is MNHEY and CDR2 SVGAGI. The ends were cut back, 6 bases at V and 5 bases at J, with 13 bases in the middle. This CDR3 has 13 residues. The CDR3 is CASRRERRTEAFF. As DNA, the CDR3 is TGTGCCAGCAGAAGGGAGCGTAGGACTGAAGCTTTCTTT.

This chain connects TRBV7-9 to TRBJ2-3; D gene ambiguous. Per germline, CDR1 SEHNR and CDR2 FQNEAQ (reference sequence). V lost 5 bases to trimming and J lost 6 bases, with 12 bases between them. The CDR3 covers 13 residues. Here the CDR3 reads CASSPLSVDTQYF. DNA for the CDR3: TGTGCCAGCAGCCCCCTTTCTGTGGATACGCAGTATTTT. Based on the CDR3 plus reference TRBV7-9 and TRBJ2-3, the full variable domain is DTGVSQNPRHKITKRGQNVTFRCDPISEHNRLYWYRQTLGQGPEFLTYFQNEAQLEKSRLLSDRFSAERPKGSFSTLEIQRTEQGDSAMYLCASSPLSVDTQYFGPGTRLTVL.

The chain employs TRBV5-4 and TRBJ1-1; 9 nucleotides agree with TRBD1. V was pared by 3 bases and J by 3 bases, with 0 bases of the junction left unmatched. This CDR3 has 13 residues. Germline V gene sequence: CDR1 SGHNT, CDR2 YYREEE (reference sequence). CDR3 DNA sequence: TGTGCCAGCAGCTACAGGGGGCACACTGAAGCTTTCTTT. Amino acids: CASSYRGHTEAFF.

This CDR3 reads CASSQTTGIGPYGYTF. CDR3 DNA sequence: TGCGCCAGCAGCCAAACAACAGGCATAGGACCTTATGGCTACACCTTC. The chain uses TRBV4-1 and TRBJ1-2; D is possibly TRBD1 (5 bases). There are 16 residues in the CDR3. The germline V gene encodes CDR1 MGHRA and CDR2 YSYEKL. The germline V and J ends were trimmed by 2 bases and 5 bases, with 18 bases remaining between them.

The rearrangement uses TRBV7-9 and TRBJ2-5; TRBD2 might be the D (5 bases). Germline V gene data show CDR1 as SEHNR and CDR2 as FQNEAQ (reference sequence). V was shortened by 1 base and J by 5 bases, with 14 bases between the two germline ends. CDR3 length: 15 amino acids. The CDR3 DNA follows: TGTGCCAGCAGCTTAGTAGGACGGGGAAAGGAGACCCAGTACTTC. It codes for CASSLVGRGKETQYF.

The CDR3 bases are TGTGCCAGCAGTTACTATGCGGGCCAGCCCCAGCATTTT. It specifies CASSYYAGQPQHF. The chain employs TRBV6-6 and TRBJ1-5; D is ambiguous. V was trimmed by 1 base and J by 7 bases, leaving 8 bases between them. This CDR3 contains 13 residues. The germline CDR1 and CDR2 sequences are MNHNY and SVGAGI (reference sequence).

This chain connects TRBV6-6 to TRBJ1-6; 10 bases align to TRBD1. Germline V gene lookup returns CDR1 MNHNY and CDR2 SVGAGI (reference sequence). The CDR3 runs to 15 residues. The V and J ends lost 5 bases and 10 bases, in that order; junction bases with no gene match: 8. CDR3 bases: TGTGCCAGCAGTCCTGGACAGGGGGGAGTATCACCCCTCCACTTT. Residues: CASSPGQGGVSPLHF.

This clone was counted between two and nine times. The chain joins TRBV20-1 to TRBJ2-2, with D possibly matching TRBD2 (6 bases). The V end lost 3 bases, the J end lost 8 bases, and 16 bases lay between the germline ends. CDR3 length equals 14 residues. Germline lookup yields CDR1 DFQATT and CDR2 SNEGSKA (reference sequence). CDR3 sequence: CSASPTGTLGELFF. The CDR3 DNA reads TGCAGTGCTAGTCCTACCGGGACTCTGGGGGAGCTGTTTTTT.

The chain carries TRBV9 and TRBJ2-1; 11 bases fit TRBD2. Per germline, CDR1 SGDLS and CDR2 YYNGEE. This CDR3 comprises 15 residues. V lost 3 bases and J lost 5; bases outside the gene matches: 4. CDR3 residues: CASSARLAGNNEQFF. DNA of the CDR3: TGTGCCAGCAGCGCAAGACTAGCGGGAAACAATGAGCAGTTCTTC.